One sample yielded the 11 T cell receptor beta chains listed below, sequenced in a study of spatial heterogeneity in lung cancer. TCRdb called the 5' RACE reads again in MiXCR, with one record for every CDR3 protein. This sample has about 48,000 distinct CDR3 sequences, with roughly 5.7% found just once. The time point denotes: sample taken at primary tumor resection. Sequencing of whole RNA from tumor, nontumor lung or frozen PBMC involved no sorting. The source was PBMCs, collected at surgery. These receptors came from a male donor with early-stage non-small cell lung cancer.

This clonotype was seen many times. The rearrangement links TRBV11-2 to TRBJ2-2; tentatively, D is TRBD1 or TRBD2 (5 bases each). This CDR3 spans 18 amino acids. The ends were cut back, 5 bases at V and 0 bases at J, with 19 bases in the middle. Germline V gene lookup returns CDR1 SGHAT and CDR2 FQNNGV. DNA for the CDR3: TGTGCCAGCAGCGCAACCCTCCGGGGACCCGCGAACACCGGGGAGCTGTTTTTT. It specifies CASSATLRGPANTGELFF.

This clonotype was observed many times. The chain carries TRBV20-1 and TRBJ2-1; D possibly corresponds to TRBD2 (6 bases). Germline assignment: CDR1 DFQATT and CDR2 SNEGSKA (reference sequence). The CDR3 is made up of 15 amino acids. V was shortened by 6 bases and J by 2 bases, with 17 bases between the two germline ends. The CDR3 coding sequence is TGCAGTGCCCGGGAGCGGCGGGACCCCTACAATGAGCAGTTCTTC. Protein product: CSARERRDPYNEQFF.

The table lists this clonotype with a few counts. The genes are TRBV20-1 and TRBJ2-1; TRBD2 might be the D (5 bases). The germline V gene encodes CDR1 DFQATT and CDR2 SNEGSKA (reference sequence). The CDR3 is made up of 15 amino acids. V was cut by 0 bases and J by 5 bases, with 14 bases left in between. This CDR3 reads CSARETRGYNNEQFF. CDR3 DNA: TGCAGTGCTAGAGAAACCCGGGGTTACAACAATGAGCAGTTCTTC.

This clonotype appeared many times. CDR3 sequence (DNA): TGTGCCAGCAGCCCCGAGGGGGGGCTCACAGATACGCAGTATTTT. Translating gives CASSPEGGLTDTQYF. The V gene is TRBV7-6, the J gene TRBJ2-3; possibly TRBD2 for D (7 bases). The CDR3 covers 15 residues. The germline V and J ends were trimmed by 5 bases and 2 bases, with 14 bases remaining between them. The germline gives CDR1 SGHVS, CDR2 FNYEAQ. The complete variable domain, with remaining parts taken from reference TRBV7-6 and TRBJ2-3, reads GAGVSQSPRYKVTKRGQDVALRCDPISGHVSLYWYRQALGQGPEFLTYFNYEAQQDKSGLPNDRFSAERPEGSISTLTIQRTEQRDSAMYRCASSPEGGLTDTQYFGPGTRLTVL.

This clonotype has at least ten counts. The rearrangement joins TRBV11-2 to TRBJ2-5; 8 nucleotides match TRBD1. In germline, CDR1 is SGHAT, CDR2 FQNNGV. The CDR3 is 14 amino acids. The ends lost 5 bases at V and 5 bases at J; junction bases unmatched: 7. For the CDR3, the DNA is TGTGCCAGCAGCCACGGACAGGGATCCGAGACCCAGTACTTC. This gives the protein CASSHGQGSETQYF.

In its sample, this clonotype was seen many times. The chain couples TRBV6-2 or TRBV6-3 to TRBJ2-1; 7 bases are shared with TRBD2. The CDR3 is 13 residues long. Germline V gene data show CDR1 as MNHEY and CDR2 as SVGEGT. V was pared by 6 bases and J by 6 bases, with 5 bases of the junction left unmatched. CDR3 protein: CASRPGLRNEQFF. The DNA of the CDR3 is TGTGCCAGCAGGCCGGGACTACGCAATGAGCAGTTCTTC.

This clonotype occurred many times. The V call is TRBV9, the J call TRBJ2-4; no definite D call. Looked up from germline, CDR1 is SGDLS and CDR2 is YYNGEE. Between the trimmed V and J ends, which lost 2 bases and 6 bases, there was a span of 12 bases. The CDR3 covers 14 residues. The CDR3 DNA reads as TGTGCCAGCAGCGTTAGTGGTGCTGTAAACATTCAGTACTTC. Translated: CASSVSGAVNIQYF.

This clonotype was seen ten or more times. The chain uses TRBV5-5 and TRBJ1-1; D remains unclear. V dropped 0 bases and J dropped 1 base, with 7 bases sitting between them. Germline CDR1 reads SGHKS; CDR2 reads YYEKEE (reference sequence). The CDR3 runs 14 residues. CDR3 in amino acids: CASSLAGENTEAFF. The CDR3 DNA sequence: TGTGCCAGCAGCTTGGCCGGGGAGAACACTGAAGCTTTCTTT. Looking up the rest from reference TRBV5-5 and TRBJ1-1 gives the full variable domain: DAGVTQSPTHLIKTRGQQVTLRCSPISGHKSVSWYQQVLGQGPQFIFQYYEKEERGRGNFPDRFSARQFPNYSSELNVNALLLGDSALYLCASSLAGENTEAFFGQGTRLTVV.

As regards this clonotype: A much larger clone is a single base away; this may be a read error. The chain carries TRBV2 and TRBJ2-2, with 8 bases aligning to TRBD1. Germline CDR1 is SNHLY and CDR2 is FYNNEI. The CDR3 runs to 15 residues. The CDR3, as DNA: TGTACCAGCAGCCCCGGGACAGGTCACACCGGGGAGCTGTTTTTT. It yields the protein CTSSPGTGHTGELFF. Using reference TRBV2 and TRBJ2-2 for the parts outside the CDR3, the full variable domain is EPEVTQTPSHQVTQMGQEVILRCVPISNHLYFYWYRQILGQKVEFLVSFYNNEISEKSEIFDDQFSVERPDGSNFTLKIRSTKLEDSAMYFCTSSPGTGHTGELFFGEGSRLTVL.

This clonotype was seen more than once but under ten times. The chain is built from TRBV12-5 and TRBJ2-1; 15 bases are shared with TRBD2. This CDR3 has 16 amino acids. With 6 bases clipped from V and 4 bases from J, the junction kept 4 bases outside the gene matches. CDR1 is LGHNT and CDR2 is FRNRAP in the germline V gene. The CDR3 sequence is CASGRGLAGGYNEQFF. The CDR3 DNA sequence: TGTGCTAGTGGACGAGGACTAGCGGGAGGGTACAATGAGCAGTTCTTC.

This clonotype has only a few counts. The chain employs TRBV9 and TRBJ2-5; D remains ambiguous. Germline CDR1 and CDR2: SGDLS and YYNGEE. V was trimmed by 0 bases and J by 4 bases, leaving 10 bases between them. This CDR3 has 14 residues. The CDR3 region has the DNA TGTGCCAGCAGCGTAGGGAGCGACGGAGAGACCCAGTACTTC. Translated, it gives CASSVGSDGETQYF.